What follows describes a single T cell receptor beta chain. Authors' data handling: Amplifying reference gene primers gave estimates of nucleated cell counts. Profiling relied on immunoSEQ multiplex PCR, and the TCRdb table lists in-frame clones only, not all of them. Clonal size and the V and J genes are those of that table, whereas D and trimming came from the DNA. This table has some 250,000 clones, about 86% appearing once. J lost 5 bases, V lost 2 bases, and 7 bases had no gene match. CDR1 is MNHEY, CDR2 SVGEGT, per germline. The CDR3 has 16 residues. This entry comes from a study of blood T cell repertoires in COVID-19. Overall study context: PBMCs, B-cell-depleted T cells, or T cells provided the cDNA or gDNA that made up the material.

Specimen: peripheral blood. This TCR was sampled from a woman in her thirties who had recovered from COVID-19. This chain joins TRBV6-2 or TRBV6-3 and TRBJ2-2; 8 bases match TRBD1. The CDR3 DNA reads as TGTGCCAGCAGTTACCCGGACAGGGCAACAACCGGGGAGCTGTTTTTT. Encoded protein: CASSYPDRATTGELFF.